This note documents a single TCR beta chain sequence. The antigen is undetermined. Buffy coats from healthy blood donors served as controls. The data derive from a study of STAT5B mutations in CD4+ large granular lymphocyte leukemia. Study results and caveats: TRBV06-family usage was enriched in top patient clones (8/27) versus controls (2/35). CD4-sorted patient repertoires seemed more clonal than healthy CD4+ repertoires.

In the authors' methods: Productive clonotypes were detectable down to 2.59 x 10-5 frequency. Profiling relied on immunoSEQ multiplex PCR, and the TCRdb table lists in-frame clones only, not all of them. The V and J calls and the clone size are those of that table, but D and trimming were determined from the DNA. The top ten clones hold 0.3% to 0.45% of a sample with just over 40,000 clones, around 84% of them seen once. The junction had 2 bases not matched to a gene; V was cut back by 4 bases and J by 3 bases. This CDR3 has 15 residues. The germline V gene has CDR1 SGHTA and CDR2 FQGTGA. The sequenced sample was CD4+ T cells from blood buffy coats. The TCR was taken from a human donor in good health. This sequence joins TRBV7-3 and TRBJ2-1, with 11 bases matching TRBD1. CDR3 bases: TGTGCCAGCAGCTGGGGACAGGGGGGCTACAATGAGCAGTTCTTC. This translates into CASSWGQGGYNEQFF.